Listed below are T cell receptor beta chains from one sample, sequenced in a study of cytomegalovirus exposure and HLA in healthy donors. Assay used: immunoSEQ multiplex PCR; TCRdb lists only in-frame clones, some missing. The sample shows tens of thousands of clones, about 66% of them seen only once. Sequenced: PBMCs. Receptors originate from a man aged 50 to 59 in good health and CMV-seropositive. The CDR3 runs from the conserved cysteine through the conserved F or W. The D gene is left open where the match is weak. Some rows mark clone size as missing; the rest say once, few, many or name a class of expanded clone.

V gene	clone size	J gene	D gene	CDR3 protein	CDR3 DNA
TRBV15	NA	TRBJ1-6	NA	CATSNQELAGNSPLHF	TGTGCCACCAGCAACCAAGAACTTGCAGGGAATTCACCCCTCCACTTT
TRBV9	NA	TRBJ1-6	NA	CASSVGVGTENSPLHF	TGTGCCAGCAGCGTAGGAGTAGGGACTGAGAATTCACCCCTCCACTTT
TRBV15	NA	TRBJ1-3	NA	CATSRGGEGNTIYF	TGTGCCACCAGCAGAGGGGGCGAAGGAAACACCATATATTTT
TRBV11-3	NA	TRBJ2-7	TRBD1	CASSVRQGSYEQYF	TGTGCCAGCAGCGTACGACAGGGGTCCTACGAGCAGTACTTC
TRBV14	NA	TRBJ1-1	TRBD1	CASSLSGGTEAFF	TGTGCCAGCAGCCTCTCAGGGGGCACTGAAGCTTTCTTT
TRBV11-3	NA	TRBJ2-3	NA	CASSLGAGTRTDTQYF	TGTGCCAGCAGCTTAGGGGCAGGGACTCGCACAGATACGCAGTATTTT
TRBV7-2	NA	TRBJ2-7	NA	CASSLGVATLYEQYF	TGTGCCAGCAGCTTAGGGGTAGCCACGTTATACGAGCAGTACTTC
TRBV29-1	NA	TRBJ1-2	NA	CGVEPDSSGYTF	TGCGGCGTTGAACCGGACAGTAGTGGCTACACCTTC
TRBV7-8	NA	TRBJ2-1	TRBD2	CASSRTSGTSGGEQFF	TGTGCCAGCAGCCGAACTTCCGGGACTAGCGGGGGTGAGCAGTTCTTC
TRBV7-2	NA	TRBJ2-1	TRBD1	CASSRTGSGEQFF	TGTGCCAGCAGCCGGACAGGGTCCGGGGAGCAGTTCTTC
TRBV9	NA	TRBJ2-3	NA	CASSAQITIADTQYF	TGTGCCAGCAGCGCCCAGATAACTATCGCAGATACGCAGTATTTT
TRBV10-1	once	TRBJ2-2	TRBD2	CASSGLAGGPIREGGELFF	TGCGCCAGCAGTGGACTAGCGGGGGGGCCTATTCGTGAGGGCGGGGAGCTGTTTTTT
TRBV19	NA	TRBJ2-5	NA	CASSIGGEETQYF	TGTGCCAGTAGTATCGGAGGGGAAGAGACCCAGTACTTC